This TCR beta chain was profiled in a study of blood T cell repertoires in COVID-19. Followed over time, Seattle patients had been enrolled while infection was active. Clones were read by immunoSEQ multiplex PCR, and TCRdb kept only the in-frame ones, dropping some. This table holds 200,000 or so clones, roughly 90% found once. Germline-derived CDR1 and CDR2 are MNHNS and SASEGT. The V and J ends lost 2 bases and 8 bases, in that order; junction bases with no gene match: 2. The CDR3 contains 14 residues. J is TRBJ2-1 and V is TRBV6-1, with 11 bases identical to TRBD2. Sequencing was done on a sample of peripheral blood. This TCR came from a man aged 50-60 years with COVID-19, enrolled during active disease. CDR3 bases: TGTGCCAGCAGTGAAACTAGCGGGAGTGATGAGCAGTTCTTC. It specifies CASSETSGSDEQFF.